This T cell receptor beta chain was profiled in a study of cytomegalovirus exposure and HLA in healthy donors. Study conclusions and caveats: It was found in a later analysis that first-cohort TCR clusters tended to co-occur in the 90 to 150 validation repertoires. According to reports, the classifier identified cytomegalovirus status with high specificity and sensitivity.

This CDR3 has 15 residues. The V gene lost 2 bases and the J gene lost 0 bases, with 9 bases spanning the gap. The germline gives CDR1 SGDLS, CDR2 YYNGEE. This table comes from immunoSEQ multiplex PCR, and its TCRdb copy is limited to in-frame clones, with some not included. The sample holds approximately 220,000 clones, about 87% seen once. A single count supports this clone. Antigen: not known. Material for sequencing was PBMCs. This TCR was sampled from a man younger than 35 in good health and CMV-seronegative. The chain employs TRBV9 and TRBJ1-3, with TRBD1 as a possible D gene (6 bases). CDR3 in amino acids: CASSVDSGSGNTIYF. The CDR3 DNA sequence: TGTGCCAGCAGCGTGGACAGCGGCTCTGGAAACACCATATATTTT.